This T cell receptor (beta chain) was found in a study of shared clonotypes between healthy human individuals. Remarks on this clone: It may be a read error: a sequence one base away is much more abundant. The sample contains more than one DNA sequence encoding this CDR3.

This CDR3 region has 12 residues. Trimming removed 5 bases at V and 3 bases at J, with 8 bases between. Germline CDR1 reads SGHAT; CDR2 reads FQDESV (reference sequence). The repertoire was sequenced with immunoSEQ multiplex PCR; TCRdb's copy has only in-frame clones and lacks some. This repertoire shows some 320,000 clones, about nine tenths found once; its top ten account for around 15%. Sequences were obtained from memory CD8+ T cells sorted from blood. As for subset: CD45RO+ cells pooled with CCR7-negative TemRA cells. The clonotype was recovered from a man between 18 and 29 years old in good health. V is TRBV11-1 and J is TRBJ2-7; D possibly corresponds to TRBD1 (6 bases). The CDR3 DNA is TGTGCCAGCAGCCCGGACAGCTACGAGCAGTACTTC. Translation: CASSPDSYEQYF. The full variable domain, with the rest looked up from reference TRBV11-1 and TRBJ2-7, is EAEVAQSPRYKITEKSQAVAFWCDPISGHATLYWYRQILGQGPELLVQFQDESVVDDSQLPKDRFSAERLKGVDSTLKIQPAELGDSAMYLCASSPDSYEQYFGPGTRLTVT.